This T cell receptor beta chain is drawn from a study of T cells in Graves' hyperthyroidism and ophthalmopathy (dated by TCRdb to the late 2010s). Study-level background: Peripheral blood samples were taken at initial diagnosis, before any treatment was given. TCR V-J signatures able to tell the groups apart were searched for in a discovery cohort of 90 to 100 patients, of whom roughly 42 had Graves' ophthalmopathy and 55 to 60 had stable Graves' hyperthyroidism. Prospective prediction of ophthalmopathy was tested in an independent validation cohort of fewer than 20 hyperthyroidism patients and 17 patients who later progressed to ophthalmopathy. The 100 or so discovery patients were divided at random into training and test sets in a 7:3 ratio. Thyroid tissue and blood T-cell repertoires from more than five Graves' hyperthyroidism patients were also compared in the study. After blood sampling, hyperthyroidism patients were treated with methimazole at a starting dose of 30 mg daily, and ophthalmopathy patients were treated with high-dose intravenous methylprednisolone. The paper reports TCR Vbeta CDR3 sequencing of more than 120 peripheral blood samples: around 45 ophthalmopathy, fewer than 80 hyperthyroidism and approximately 17 progressor patients.

The TCR beta CDR3 regions were amplified from the RNA transcripts. The TCR CDR3 was subjected to a first round of RT-PCR using the HTBI primer set and the Qiagen OneStep RT-PCR kit. The libraries were constructed in a second round of multiplex PCR and then size-selected and purified. Paired-end sequencing of the libraries was performed with 100 bp reads on an Illumina HiSeq2000. The paper's data handling went like this. SOAPnuke was used to process the raw data, removing reads that contained adapters or uncalled bases, had a mean Phred below 15, or lacked an exact match to the constant primer or identifier. COPE v1.2.5 was used to merge high-quality paired reads, and clonotypes were defined as unique nucleotide sequences. MiTCR v1.1 was used to align the clonotypes against IMGT TRBV, TRBD and TRBJ reference segments. The analysis was restricted to V-J combinations with a frequency above 0.0001, which together covered 98% to 99.2% of the repertoires. The TCS score was defined as F50 (clonal expansion) divided by E x V (chaos), with BLOSUM62-based TCRdist calculated between CDR3 peptides within each V-J. Welch's t-statistics and random forest reduced roughly 530 V-J features to fewer than 15, which were used in a naive Bayes classifier (R e1071). TCRdb redid the processing of the public reads, applying fastp at Q25 and MiXCR, and retained in-frame beta chains. Rows are combined by CDR3 protein, so each entry shows the most common genes and DNA. It is TCRdb's table, rather than the study itself, that gives the V and J calls and clone size. Counted in this sample were about 400,000 distinct CDR3 sequences; approximately 25% of them appeared once. The ten largest clones add up to about 70% of the sample.

Results the study describes overall, beyond this receptor: Most expanded thyroid clonotypes (frequency above 0.001) were also detected in blood, suggesting blood repertoires may reflect thyroid immune responses. A 13 V-J signature model separated ophthalmopathy from stable hyperthyroidism, with around 88% sensitivity and roughly 84% specificity in cross-validation and 80%/75% in testing. Sample size was not statistically predetermined, and investigators were not blinded to group allocation. During validation, the model predicted progression to ophthalmopathy a median of approximately six months ahead of onset, with almost 71% sensitivity and 72% to 80% specificity.

This clonotype has at least ten counts. Its antigen remains unidentified. No qualities accompany the bases; no much larger clone lies one base away. At the junction V is shortened by 4 bases and J by 2 bases, with 12 bases in between. The CDR3 runs 13 residues from the cysteine to the phenylalanine. Only CDR3 DNA is held: 39 bases, read in frame from base 1. CDR1 and CDR2 are read off the germline V gene (reference sequence) as DFQATT and SNEGSKA. Stable Graves' hyperthyroidism was defined as no progression to ophthalmopathy during 18 months of follow-up. The hyperthyroidism patients were between 18 and 65 years old and newly diagnosed, with a disease duration of less than 2 months. Any patient with an uncontrolled infection, another autoimmune disease, pregnancy or lactation was excluded. Diagnoses were based on clinical symptoms, serum thyroxine and TRAb, thyroid ultrasound and orbital computed tomography. PBMCs were isolated from about 10 ml of fresh peripheral blood by Ficoll-Paque density gradient centrifugation. Trizol reagent was used to extract total RNA, and RNA quality was then checked on an Agilent 2100 Bioanalyzer.

The chain couples TRBV20-1 to TRBJ2-7, with the D gene possibly TRBD1 or TRBD2, each one fitting 5 bases. Sequenced: blood. The origin of this receptor is a man aged 45 to 65 with Graves' hyperthyroidism. The sequence in DNA is TGCAGTGCTACCGGGACCCTCACCTACGAGCAGTACTTC. Translated, this gives CSATGTLTYEQYF.